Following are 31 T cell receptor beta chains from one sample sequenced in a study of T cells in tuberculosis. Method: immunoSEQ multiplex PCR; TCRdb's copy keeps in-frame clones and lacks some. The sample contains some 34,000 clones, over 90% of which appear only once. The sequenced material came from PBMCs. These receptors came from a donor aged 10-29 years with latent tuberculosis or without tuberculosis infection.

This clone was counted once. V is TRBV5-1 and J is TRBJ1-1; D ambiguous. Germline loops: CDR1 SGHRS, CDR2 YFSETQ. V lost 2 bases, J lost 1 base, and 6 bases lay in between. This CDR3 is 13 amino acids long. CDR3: CASSFRGNTEAFF. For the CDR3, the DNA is TGCGCCAGCAGCTTCCGGGGGAACACTGAAGCTTTCTTT.

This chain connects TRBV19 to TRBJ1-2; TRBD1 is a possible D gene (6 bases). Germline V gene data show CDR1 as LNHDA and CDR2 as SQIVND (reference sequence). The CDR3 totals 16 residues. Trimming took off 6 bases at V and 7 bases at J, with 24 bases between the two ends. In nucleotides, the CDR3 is TGTGCCAGTAGCCCCAGGGGATTCCCCTTCTTCGGTGGCTACACCTTC. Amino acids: CASSPRGFPFFGGYTF. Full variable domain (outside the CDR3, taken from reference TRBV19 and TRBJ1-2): DGGITQSPKYLFRKEGQNVTLSCEQNLNHDAMYWYRQDPGQGLRLIYYSQIVNDFQKGDIAEGYSVSREKKESFPLTVTSAQKNPTAFYLCASSPRGFPFFGGYTFGSGTRLTVV.

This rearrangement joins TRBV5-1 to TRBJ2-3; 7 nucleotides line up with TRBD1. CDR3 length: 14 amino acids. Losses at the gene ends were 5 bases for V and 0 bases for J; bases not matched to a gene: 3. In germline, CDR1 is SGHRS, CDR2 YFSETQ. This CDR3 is CASRVQGSTDTQYF. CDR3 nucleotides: TGCGCCAGCAGGGTACAGGGGAGCACAGATACGCAGTATTTT.

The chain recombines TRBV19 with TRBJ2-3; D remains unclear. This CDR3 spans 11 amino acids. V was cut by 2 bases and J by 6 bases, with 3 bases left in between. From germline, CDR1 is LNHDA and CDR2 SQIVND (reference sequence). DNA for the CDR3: TGTGCCAGTAGTATATCGGATACGCAGTATTTT. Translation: CASSISDTQYF.

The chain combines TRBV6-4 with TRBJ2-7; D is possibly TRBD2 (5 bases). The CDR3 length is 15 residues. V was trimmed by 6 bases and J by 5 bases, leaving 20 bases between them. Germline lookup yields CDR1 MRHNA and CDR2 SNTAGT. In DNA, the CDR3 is TGTGCCAGCAGGCCGTTGGAGAATGCGAGGGACGAGCAGTACTTC. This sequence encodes CASRPLENARDEQYF.

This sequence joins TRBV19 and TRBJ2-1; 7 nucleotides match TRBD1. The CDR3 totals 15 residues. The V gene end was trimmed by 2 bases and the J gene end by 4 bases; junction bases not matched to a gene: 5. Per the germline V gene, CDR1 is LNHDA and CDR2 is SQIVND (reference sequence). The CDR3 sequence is CASSIPGQRYNEQFF. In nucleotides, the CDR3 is TGTGCCAGTAGTATACCGGGACAGCGATACAATGAGCAGTTCTTC.

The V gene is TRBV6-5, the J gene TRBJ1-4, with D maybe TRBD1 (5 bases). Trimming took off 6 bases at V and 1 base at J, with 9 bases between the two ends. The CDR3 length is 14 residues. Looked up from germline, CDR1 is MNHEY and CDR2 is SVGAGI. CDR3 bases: TGTGCCAGCAGCCCGGGGGTAACTAATGAAAAACTGTTTTTT. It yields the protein CASSPGVTNEKLFF.

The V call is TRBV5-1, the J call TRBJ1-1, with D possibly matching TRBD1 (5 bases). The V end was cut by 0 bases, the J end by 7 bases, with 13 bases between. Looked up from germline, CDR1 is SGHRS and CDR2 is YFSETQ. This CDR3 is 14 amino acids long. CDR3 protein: CASSLDLGAIEAFF. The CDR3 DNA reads TGCGCCAGCAGCTTGGATTTAGGGGCGATTGAAGCTTTCTTT.

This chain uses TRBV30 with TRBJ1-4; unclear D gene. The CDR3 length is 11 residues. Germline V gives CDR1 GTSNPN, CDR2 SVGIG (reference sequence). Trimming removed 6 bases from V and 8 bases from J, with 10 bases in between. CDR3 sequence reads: CACPSGEKLFF. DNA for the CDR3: TGTGCCTGCCCCTCGGGGGAAAAACTGTTTTTT. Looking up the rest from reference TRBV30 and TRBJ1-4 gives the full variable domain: SQTIHQWPATLVQPVGSPLSLECTVEGTSNPNLYWYRQAAGRGLQLLFYSVGIGQISSEVPQNLSASRPQDRQFILSSKKLLLSDSGFYLCACPSGEKLFFGSGTQLSVL.

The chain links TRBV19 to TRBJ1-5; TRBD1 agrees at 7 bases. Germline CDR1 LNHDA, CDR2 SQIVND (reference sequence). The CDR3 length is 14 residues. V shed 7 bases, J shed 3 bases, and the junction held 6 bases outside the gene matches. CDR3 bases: TGTGCCAGTAAGGCGACAGGGCCCAATCAGCCCCAGCATTTT. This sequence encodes CASKATGPNQPQHF. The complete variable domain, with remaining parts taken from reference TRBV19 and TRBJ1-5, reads DGGITQSPKYLFRKEGQNVTLSCEQNLNHDAMYWYRQDPGQGLRLIYYSQIVNDFQKGDIAEGYSVSREKKESFPLTVTSAQKNPTAFYLCASKATGPNQPQHFGDGTRLSIL.

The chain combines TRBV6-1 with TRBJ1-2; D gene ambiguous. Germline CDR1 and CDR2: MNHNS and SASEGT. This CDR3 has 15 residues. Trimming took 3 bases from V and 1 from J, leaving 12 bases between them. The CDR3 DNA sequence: TGTGCCAGCAGTGACGTTGTGTATTTTAACTATGGCTACACCTTC. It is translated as CASSDVVYFNYGYTF.

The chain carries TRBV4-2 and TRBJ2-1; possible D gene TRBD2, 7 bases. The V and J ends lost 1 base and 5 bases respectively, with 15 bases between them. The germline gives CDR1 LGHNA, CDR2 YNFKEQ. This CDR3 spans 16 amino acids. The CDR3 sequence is CASSQGAGAGNNEQFF. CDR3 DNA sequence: TGTGCCAGCAGCCAAGGGGCGGGGGCCGGGAACAATGAGCAGTTCTTC.

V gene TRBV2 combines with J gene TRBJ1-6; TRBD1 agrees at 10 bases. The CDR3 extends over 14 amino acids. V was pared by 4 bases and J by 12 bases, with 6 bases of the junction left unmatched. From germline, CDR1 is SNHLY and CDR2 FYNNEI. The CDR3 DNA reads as TGTGCCAGCAGTGCTGAGGACAGGGGGGGACCCCTCCACTTT. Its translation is CASSAEDRGGPLHF.

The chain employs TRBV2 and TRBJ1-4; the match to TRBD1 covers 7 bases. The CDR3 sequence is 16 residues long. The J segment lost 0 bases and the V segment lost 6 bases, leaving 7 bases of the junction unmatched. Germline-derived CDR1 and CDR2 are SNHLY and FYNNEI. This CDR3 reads CASSADRVATNEKLFF. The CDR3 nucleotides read TGTGCCAGCAGCGCTGACAGGGTTGCAACTAATGAAAAACTGTTTTTT.

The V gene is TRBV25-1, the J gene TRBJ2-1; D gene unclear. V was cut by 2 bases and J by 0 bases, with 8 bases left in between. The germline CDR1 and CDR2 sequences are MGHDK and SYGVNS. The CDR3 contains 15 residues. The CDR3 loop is CASSEVLGSYNEQFF. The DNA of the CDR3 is TGTGCCAGCAGTGAAGTACTTGGCTCCTACAATGAGCAGTTCTTC.

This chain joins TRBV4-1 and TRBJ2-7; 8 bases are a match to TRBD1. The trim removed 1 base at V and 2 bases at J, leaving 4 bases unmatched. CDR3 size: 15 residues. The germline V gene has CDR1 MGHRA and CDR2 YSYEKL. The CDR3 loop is CASSQVDRVTYEQYF. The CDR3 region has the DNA TGCGCCAGCAGCCAAGTGGACAGGGTTACCTACGAGCAGTACTTC.

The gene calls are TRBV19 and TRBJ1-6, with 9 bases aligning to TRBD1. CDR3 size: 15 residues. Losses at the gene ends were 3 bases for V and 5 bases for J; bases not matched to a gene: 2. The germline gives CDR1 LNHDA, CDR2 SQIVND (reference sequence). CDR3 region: CASSMGTGNNSPLHF. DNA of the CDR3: TGTGCCAGTAGTATGGGGACAGGGAATAATTCACCCCTCCACTTT.

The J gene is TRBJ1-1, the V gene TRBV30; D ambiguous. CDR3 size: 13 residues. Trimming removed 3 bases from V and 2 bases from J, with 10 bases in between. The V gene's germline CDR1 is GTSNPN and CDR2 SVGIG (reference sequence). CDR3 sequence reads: CAWSPTINTEAFF. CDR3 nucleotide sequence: TGTGCCTGGAGCCCGACTATTAACACTGAAGCTTTCTTT. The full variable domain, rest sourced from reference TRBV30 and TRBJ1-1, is SQTIHQWPATLVQPVGSPLSLECTVEGTSNPNLYWYRQAAGRGLQLLFYSVGIGQISSEVPQNLSASRPQDRQFILSSKKLLLSDSGFYLCAWSPTINTEAFFGQGTRLTVV.

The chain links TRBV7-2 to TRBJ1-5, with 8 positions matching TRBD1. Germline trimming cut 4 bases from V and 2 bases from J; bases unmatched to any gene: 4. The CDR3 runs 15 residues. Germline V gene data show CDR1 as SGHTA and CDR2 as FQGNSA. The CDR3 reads CASSWTGIGNQPQHF. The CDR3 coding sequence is TGTGCCAGCAGCTGGACAGGGATAGGCAATCAGCCCCAGCATTTT.

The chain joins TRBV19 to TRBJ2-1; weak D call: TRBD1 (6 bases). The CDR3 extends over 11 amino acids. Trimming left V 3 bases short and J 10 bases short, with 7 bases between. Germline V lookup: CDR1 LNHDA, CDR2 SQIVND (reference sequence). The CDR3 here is CASSIDREQFF. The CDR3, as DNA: TGTGCCAGTAGTATTGACAGGGAGCAGTTCTTC.

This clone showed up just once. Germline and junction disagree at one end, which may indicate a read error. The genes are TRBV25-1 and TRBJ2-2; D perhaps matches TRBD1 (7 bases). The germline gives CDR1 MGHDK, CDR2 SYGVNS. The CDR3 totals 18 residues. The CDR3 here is CASSGTKGARSNTGALFF. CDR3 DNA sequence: TGTGCCAGCAGTGGGACTAAGGGGGCTCGCTCGAACACCGGGGCGCTGTTTTTT.

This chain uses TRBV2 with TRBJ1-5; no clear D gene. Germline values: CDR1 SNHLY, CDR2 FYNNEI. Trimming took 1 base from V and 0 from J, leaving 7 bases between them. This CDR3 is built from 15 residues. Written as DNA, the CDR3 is TGTGCCAGCAGTGAAGGGCATACTAGCAATCAGCCCCAGCATTTT. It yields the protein CASSEGHTSNQPQHF. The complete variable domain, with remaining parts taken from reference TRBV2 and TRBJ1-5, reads EPEVTQTPSHQVTQMGQEVILRCVPISNHLYFYWYRQILGQKVEFLVSFYNNEISEKSEIFDDQFSVERPDGSNFTLKIRSTKLEDSAMYFCASSEGHTSNQPQHFGDGTRLSIL.

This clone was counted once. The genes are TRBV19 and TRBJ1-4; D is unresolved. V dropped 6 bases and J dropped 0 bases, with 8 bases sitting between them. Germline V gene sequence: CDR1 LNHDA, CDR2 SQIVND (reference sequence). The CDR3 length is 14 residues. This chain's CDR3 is CASRQMATNEKLFF. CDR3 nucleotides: TGTGCCAGTAGACAGATGGCAACTAATGAAAAACTGTTTTTT.

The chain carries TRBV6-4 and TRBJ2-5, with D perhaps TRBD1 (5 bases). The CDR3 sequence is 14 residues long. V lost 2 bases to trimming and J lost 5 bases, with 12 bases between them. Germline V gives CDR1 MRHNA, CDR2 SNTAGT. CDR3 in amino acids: CASSDPRVGETQYF. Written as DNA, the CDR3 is TGTGCCAGCAGTGACCCCAGGGTAGGGGAGACCCAGTACTTC.

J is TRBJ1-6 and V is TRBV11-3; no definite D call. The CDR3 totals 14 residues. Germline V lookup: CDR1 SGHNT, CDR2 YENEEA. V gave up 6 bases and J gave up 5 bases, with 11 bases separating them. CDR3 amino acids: CASSSGRDNSPLHF. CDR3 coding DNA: TGTGCCAGCAGTTCGGGAAGGGATAATTCACCCCTCCACTTT.

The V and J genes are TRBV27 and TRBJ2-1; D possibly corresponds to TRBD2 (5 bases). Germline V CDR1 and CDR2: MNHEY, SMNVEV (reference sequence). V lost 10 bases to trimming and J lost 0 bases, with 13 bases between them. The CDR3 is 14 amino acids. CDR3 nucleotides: TGTGCCACCCGGAGCGGTAGCTCCTACAATGAGCAGTTCTTC. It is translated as CATRSGSSYNEQFF.

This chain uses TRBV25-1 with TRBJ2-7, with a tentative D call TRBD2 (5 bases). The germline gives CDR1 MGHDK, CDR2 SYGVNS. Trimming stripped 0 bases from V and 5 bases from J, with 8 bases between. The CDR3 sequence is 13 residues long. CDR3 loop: CASSEYEGNEQYF. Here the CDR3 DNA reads TGTGCCAGCAGTGAATACGAGGGTAACGAGCAGTACTTC.

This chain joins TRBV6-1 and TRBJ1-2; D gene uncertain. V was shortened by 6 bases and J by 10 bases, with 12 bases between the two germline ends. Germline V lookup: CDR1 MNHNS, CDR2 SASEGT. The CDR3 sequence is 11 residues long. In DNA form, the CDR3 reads TGTGCCAGCAGCGAGAAAACTTCCTACACCTTC. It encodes CASSEKTSYTF.

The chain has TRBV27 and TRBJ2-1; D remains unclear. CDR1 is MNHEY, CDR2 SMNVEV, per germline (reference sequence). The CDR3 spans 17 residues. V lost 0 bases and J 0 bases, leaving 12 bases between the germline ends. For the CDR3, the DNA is TGTGCCAGCAGTTTATCTGGCCCCACAAGCTCCTACAATGAGCAGTTCTTC. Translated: CASSLSGPTSSYNEQFF.

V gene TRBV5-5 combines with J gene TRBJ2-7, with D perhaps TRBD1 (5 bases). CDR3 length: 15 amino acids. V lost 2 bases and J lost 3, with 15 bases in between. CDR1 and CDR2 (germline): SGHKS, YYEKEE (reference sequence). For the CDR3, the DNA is TGTGCCAGCAGCTTTCGGCAGGGCGTAGACTACGAGCAGTACTTC. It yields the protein CASSFRQGVDYEQYF.

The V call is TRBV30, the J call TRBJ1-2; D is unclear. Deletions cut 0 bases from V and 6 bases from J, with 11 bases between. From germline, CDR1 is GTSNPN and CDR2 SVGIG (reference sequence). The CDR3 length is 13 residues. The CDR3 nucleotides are TGTGCCTGGAGTGTACTCGCAGGAAATGGCTACACCTTC. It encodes CAWSVLAGNGYTF.